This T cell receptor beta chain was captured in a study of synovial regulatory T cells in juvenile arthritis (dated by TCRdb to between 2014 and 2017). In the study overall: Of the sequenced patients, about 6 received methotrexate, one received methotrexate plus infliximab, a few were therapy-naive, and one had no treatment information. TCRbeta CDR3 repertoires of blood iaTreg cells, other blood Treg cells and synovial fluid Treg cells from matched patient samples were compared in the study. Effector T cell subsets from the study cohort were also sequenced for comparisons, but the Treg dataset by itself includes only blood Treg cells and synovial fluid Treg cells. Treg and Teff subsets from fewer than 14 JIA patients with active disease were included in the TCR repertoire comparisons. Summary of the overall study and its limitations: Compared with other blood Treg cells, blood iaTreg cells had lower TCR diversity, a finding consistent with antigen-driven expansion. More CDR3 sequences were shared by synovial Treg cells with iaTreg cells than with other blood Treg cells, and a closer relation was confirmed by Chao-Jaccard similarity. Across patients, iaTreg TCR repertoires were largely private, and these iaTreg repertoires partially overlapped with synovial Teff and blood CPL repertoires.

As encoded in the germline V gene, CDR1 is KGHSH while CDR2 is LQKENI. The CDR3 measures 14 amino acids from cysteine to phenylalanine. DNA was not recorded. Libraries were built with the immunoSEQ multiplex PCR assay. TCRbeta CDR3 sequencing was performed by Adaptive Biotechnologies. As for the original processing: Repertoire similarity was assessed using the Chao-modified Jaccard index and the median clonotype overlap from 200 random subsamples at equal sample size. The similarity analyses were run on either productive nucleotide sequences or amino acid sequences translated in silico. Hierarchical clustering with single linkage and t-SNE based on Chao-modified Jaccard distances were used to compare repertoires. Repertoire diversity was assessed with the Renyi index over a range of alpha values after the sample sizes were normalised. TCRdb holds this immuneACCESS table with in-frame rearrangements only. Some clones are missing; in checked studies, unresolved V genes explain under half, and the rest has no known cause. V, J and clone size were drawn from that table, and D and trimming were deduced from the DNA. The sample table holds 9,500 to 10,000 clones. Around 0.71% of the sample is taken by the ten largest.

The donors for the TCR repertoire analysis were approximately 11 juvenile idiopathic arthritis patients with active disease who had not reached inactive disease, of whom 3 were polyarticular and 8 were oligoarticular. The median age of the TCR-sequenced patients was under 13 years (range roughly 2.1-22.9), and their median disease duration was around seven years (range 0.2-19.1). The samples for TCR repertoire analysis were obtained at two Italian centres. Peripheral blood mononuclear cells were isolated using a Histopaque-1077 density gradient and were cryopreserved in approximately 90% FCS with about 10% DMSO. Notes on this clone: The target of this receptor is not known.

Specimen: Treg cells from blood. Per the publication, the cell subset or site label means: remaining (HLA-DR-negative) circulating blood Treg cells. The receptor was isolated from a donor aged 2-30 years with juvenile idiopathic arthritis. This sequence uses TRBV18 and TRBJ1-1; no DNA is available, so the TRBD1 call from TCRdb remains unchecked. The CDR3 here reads CASSPRRGNTEAFF.